This passage covers 16 T cell receptor beta chains from one sample sequenced in a study of T cell responses to AZD1222 COVID-19 vaccine. Using immunoSEQ multiplex PCR, the repertoire was profiled, and TCRdb retains in-frame clones only, with some absent. In the table there are under 200,000 clones, about 90% of which are singletons. Sequencing was performed on peripheral blood, taken on day 0 of AZD1222 vaccination. Receptor source: an adult in good health.

The chain uses TRBV7-2 and TRBJ2-5, with unresolved D. CDR1 is SGHTA, CDR2 FQGNSA, per germline. Trimming removed 5 bases at V and 5 bases at J, with 21 bases between. CDR3 length equals 16 residues. CDR3 sequence: CASSPATTASFETQYF. The DNA for the CDR3 is TGTGCCAGCAGCCCAGCCACTACAGCCTCATTTGAGACCCAGTACTTC.

This clone occurred once. The chain combines TRBV4-3 with TRBJ2-1; TRBD2 agrees at 7 bases. Germline assignment: CDR1 LGHNA and CDR2 YSLEER. V trimming: 0 bases; J trimming: 4 bases; junction bases outside the gene matches: 6. This CDR3 is built from 16 residues. The CDR3 loop reads CASSQDYEGGYNEQFF. CDR3 bases: TGCGCCAGCAGCCAAGATTACGAGGGAGGGTACAATGAGCAGTTCTTC.

J is TRBJ1-1 and V is TRBV4-3, with D possibly TRBD1 on 6 matching bases. The CDR3 has 16 residues. Germline-derived CDR1 and CDR2 are LGHNA and YSLEER. Trimming left V 6 bases short and J 10 bases short, with 27 bases between. The CDR3 reads CASSPDRMAGYWGAFF. The CDR3 coding sequence is TGCGCCAGCAGTCCCGACAGGATGGCTGGTTACTGGGGAGCTTTCTTT.

The chain joins TRBV12-3 or TRBV12-4 to TRBJ2-7, with D uncertain. CDR3 length equals 13 residues. The ends were cut back, 3 bases at V and 6 bases at J, with 12 bases in the middle. This CDR3 is CASSLGGRAEQYF. The DNA of the CDR3 is TGTGCCAGCAGTTTGGGCGGTCGGGCCGAGCAGTACTTC.

V is TRBV28 and J is TRBJ1-6; D is possibly TRBD1 (6 bases). The CDR3 is 17 residues long. V gave up 3 bases and J gave up 9 bases, with 21 bases separating them. Germline V gives CDR1 MDHEN, CDR2 SYDVKM. Here the CDR3 reads CASSLLQGRAQGSPLHF. The DNA of the CDR3 is TGTGCCAGCAGTTTGTTACAGGGAAGAGCCCAAGGTTCACCCCTCCACTTT. The entire variable domain, with the rest obtained from reference TRBV28 and TRBJ1-6, is as follows: DVKVTQSSRYLVKRTGEKVFLECVQDMDHENMFWYRQDPGLGLRLIYFSYDVKMKEKGDIPEGYSVSREKKERFSLILESASTNQTSMYLCASSLLQGRAQGSPLHFGNGTRLTVT.

The rearrangement joins TRBV7-2 to TRBJ2-1; D is undetermined. CDR1 and CDR2 (germline): SGHTA, FQGNSA. The CDR3 length is 11 residues. Trimming removed 5 bases from V and 13 bases from J, with 12 bases in between. CDR3 in amino acids: CASSQETTQFF. For the CDR3, the DNA is TGTGCCAGCAGCCAAGAGACAACACAGTTCTTC.

V usage is TRBV5-6 and J usage is TRBJ2-7; TRBD1 might be the D (5 bases). The germline V and J ends were trimmed by 1 base and 6 bases, with 5 bases remaining between them. CDR3 size: 11 residues. Germline V CDR1 and CDR2: SGHDT, YYEEEE. The CDR3 protein is CASSLQGEQYF. CDR3 sequence (DNA): TGTGCCAGCAGCTTGCAGGGCGAGCAGTACTTC.

The chain joins TRBV19 to TRBJ2-1; D call uncertain. CDR3 length equals 16 residues. In germline, CDR1 is LNHDA, CDR2 SQIVND (reference sequence). With 3 bases removed from V and 2 bases from J, the gap between germline ends came to 14 bases. The CDR3 protein is CASSIPLSRTYNEQFF. The CDR3 nucleotides are TGTGCCAGTAGTATCCCATTGAGCCGCACCTACAATGAGCAGTTCTTC.

The chain has TRBV11-3 and TRBJ2-1; TRBD2 matches at 9 bases. The ends lost 1 base at V and 7 bases at J; junction bases unmatched: 5. This CDR3 has 15 amino acids. Germline V gene sequence: CDR1 SGHNT, CDR2 YENEEA. The CDR3 reads CASSLVASGKNEQFF. Written as DNA, the CDR3 is TGTGCCAGCAGCTTAGTTGCTAGCGGGAAAAATGAGCAGTTCTTC.

The J gene is TRBJ1-4, the V gene TRBV20-1, with D hard to call. The CDR3 contains 11 residues. Trimming took 6 bases from V and 4 from J, leaving 6 bases between them. Germline CDR1 is DFQATT and CDR2 is SNEGSKA (reference sequence). CDR3 sequence: CSAPNNEKLFF. CDR3 DNA: TGCAGTGCCCCAAATAATGAAAAACTGTTTTTT.

V and J are TRBV9 and TRBJ1-1; D not resolved. This CDR3 has 10 residues. V was shortened by 3 bases and J by 11 bases, with 8 bases between the two germline ends. The germline CDR1 and CDR2 sequences are SGDLS and YYNGEE. The DNA of the CDR3 is TGTGCCAGCAGCGCCAGAGGGGCTTTCTTT. It specifies CASSARGAFF.

V usage is TRBV27 and J usage is TRBJ2-7; D is perhaps TRBD1 (6 bases). Looked up from germline, CDR1 is MNHEY and CDR2 is SMNVEV (reference sequence). The CDR3 is 13 amino acids. With 5 bases removed from V and 5 bases from J, the gap between germline ends came to 13 bases. This CDR3 is CASSRIQGNEQYF. For the CDR3, the DNA is TGTGCCAGCAGTAGAATACAGGGAAACGAGCAGTACTTC.

This clone has just a few counts. The chain uses TRBV2 and TRBJ2-5; possibly TRBD2 for D (6 bases). CDR3 length: 15 amino acids. Germline V gene lookup returns CDR1 SNHLY and CDR2 FYNNEI. V lost 4 bases and J lost 2, with 14 bases in between. The CDR3 protein is CASSGQRTTQETQYF. Here the CDR3 DNA reads TGTGCCAGCAGTGGACAGAGGACTACTCAAGAGACCCAGTACTTC.

CDR3 amino acids: CASSQDRASYEQYF. In DNA, the CDR3 is TGTGCCAGCAGCCAGGACAGGGCCTCCTACGAGCAGTACTTC. V gene TRBV3-1 (or the pseudogene TRBV3-2) combines with J gene TRBJ2-7, with TRBD1 matching over 8 bases. The CDR3 is 14 amino acids. Germline lookup yields CDR1 LGHDT and CDR2 YNNKEL (reference sequence). Trimming at V came to 3 bases and at J to 0 bases, leaving 1 base not matched to a gene.

The rearrangement uses TRBV5-1 and TRBJ1-6; TRBD1 might be the D (5 bases). The length of the CDR3 is 17 residues. The V gene lost 0 bases and the J gene lost 4 bases, with 14 bases spanning the gap. From germline, CDR1 is SGHRS and CDR2 YFSETQ. The CDR3 DNA follows: TGCGCCAGCAGCTTGGGGCAGGGACCGGGATATAATTCACCCCTCCACTTT. This codes for CASSLGQGPGYNSPLHF. The full variable domain, its missing parts supplied by reference TRBV5-1 and TRBJ1-6, is KAGVTQTPRYLIKTRGQQVTLSCSPISGHRSVSWYQQTPGQGLQFLFEYFSETQRNKGNFPGRFSGRQFSNSRSEMNVSTLELGDSALYLCASSLGQGPGYNSPLHFGNGTRLTVT.

This clone was counted once. The chain carries TRBV9 and TRBJ1-2; possible D gene TRBD1, 6 bases. V lost 3 bases to trimming and J lost 0 bases, with 18 bases between them. Germline V gene data show CDR1 as SGDLS and CDR2 as YYNGEE. CDR3 length: 17 amino acids. CDR3: CASSEAGQGIANYGYTF. CDR3 DNA: TGTGCCAGCAGCGAAGCAGGGCAGGGGATAGCTAACTATGGCTACACCTTC. The full variable domain, in which reference TRBV9 and TRBJ1-2 provide the parts outside the CDR3, is DSGVTQTPKHLITATGQRVTLRCSPRSGDLSVYWYQQSLDQGLQFLIQYYNGEERAKGNILERFSAQQFPDLHSELNLSSLELGDSALYFCASSEAGQGIANYGYTFGSGTRLTVV.